The rows below give T cell receptor beta chains drawn from one sample of a study of T cell changes during pregnancy in multiple sclerosis. TCRdb's table, derived via immunoSEQ multiplex PCR, lists solely in-frame clones and lacks some. The sample holds tens of thousands of clones; around 96% are singletons and the top ten take about 2.5%. Sequencing used CD8+ T cells from peripheral blood mononuclear cells, obtained after pregnancy. The receptors come from a female donor with multiple sclerosis, enrolled in a pregnancy study. Each CDR3 is given with its conserved first and last residue. The D gene is left open where the match is weak. A row's size may be missing; if present it is once, few, many or a size class.

size	V	J	D	DNA	CDR3
-	TRBV11-2	TRBJ1-4	TRBD1	TGTGCCAGCAGCTCAGTTTTGACAGGGGGTGAAAAACTGTTTTTT	CASSSVLTGGEKLFF
few	TRBV2	TRBJ1-1	-	TGTGCCAGCAGTGAATCAAACTCGAACACTGAAGCTTTCTTT	CASSESNSNTEAFF
-	TRBV10-2	TRBJ1-2	-	TGCGCCAGCAAATCTGGGGCTGAAAACTATGGCTACACCTTC	CASKSGAENYGYTF
-	TRBV10-3	TRBJ2-3	TRBD2	TGTGCCATCAGCACTAGCGGAACTAGCACAGATACGCAGTATTTT	CAISTSGTSTDTQYF
once	TRBV19	TRBJ1-5	-	TGTGCCAGTAGTATAGATCTCGTCGCAGACAATCAGCCCCAGCATTTT	CASSIDLVADNQPQHF
-	TRBV6-5	TRBJ2-2	-	TGTGCCAGCAGCCCCTTGACCGGGGAGCTGTTTTTT	CASSPLTGELFF
-	TRBV7-9	TRBJ2-5	TRBD1	TGTGCCAGCAGCTGGGACAGGGATGGGTGGGAGACCCAGTACTTC	CASSWDRDGWETQYF
once	TRBV7-6	TRBJ2-2	-	TGTGCCAGCAGCTTAGCGTTAGTACCGTCCGGGGAGCTGTTTTTT	CASSLALVPSGELFF
-	TRBV4-3	TRBJ2-3	-	TGCGCCAGCAGCCAAGAGGCGGGAACAGTAGATACGCAGTATTTT	CASSQEAGTVDTQYF
-	TRBV5-1	TRBJ2-7	TRBD1	TGCGCCAGCAGCTTGGGACAGGGAGCCTTTTACGAGCAGTACTTC	CASSLGQGAFYEQYF
once	TRBV7-9	TRBJ1-1	-	TGTGCCAGCAGCTTACCCCCCACAGTCGCGAACACTGAAGCTTTCTTT	CASSLPPTVANTEAFF
-	TRBV28	TRBJ2-1	TRBD1	TGTGCCAGCAGACGACAGGGGGCATTCAATGAGCAGTTCTTC	CASRRQGAFNEQFF
-	TRBV6-1	TRBJ2-7	-	TGTGCCAGCAGTGAAGCGCCTTCTCCTAGCTACGAGCAGTACTTC	CASSEAPSPSYEQYF
once	TRBV5-6	TRBJ2-5	TRBD2	TGTGCCAGCAGCTTAAAGACTAGCGCCCAAGAGACCCAGTACTTC	CASSLKTSAQETQYF
-	TRBV28	TRBJ1-5	TRBD1	TGTGCCAGCAGTTTAGACAGGGACGACCAGCCCCAGCATTTT	CASSLDRDDQPQHF
-	TRBV29-1	TRBJ2-1	TRBD2	TGCAGCGTTGAAGGGGGCTCTAGCGGGTCCTCCTACAATGAGCAGTTCTTC	CSVEGGSSGSSYNEQFF
-	TRBV18	TRBJ2-5	TRBD1	TGTGCCAGCTCACCGGAGGACAGGGGAGAGACCCAGTACTTC	CASSPEDRGETQYF
-	TRBV7-6	TRBJ2-7	-	TGTGCCAGCAGTCCACCCGGGGAGTCCTACGAGCAGTACTTC	CASSPPGESYEQYF
-	TRBV5-6	TRBJ2-7	TRBD2	TGTGCCAGCAGCTTGACGGGGGGTAGCATCCAATACGAGCAGTACTTC	CASSLTGGSIQYEQYF
-	TRBV6-1	TRBJ1-1	TRBD1	TGTGCCAGCCCCGCAACTTACAGGGGCTCTGAAGCTTTCTTT	CASPATYRGSEAFF
-	TRBV6-1	TRBJ2-7	TRBD2	TGTGCCAGCAGTGAGTCTAGCGGGCCCGCCTACGAGCAGTACTTC	CASSESSGPAYEQYF
-	TRBV15	TRBJ2-7	-	TGTGCCACCAGCAGAGAACTAGAGGCCTACGAGCAGTACTTC	CATSRELEAYEQYF
-	TRBV9	TRBJ2-5	-	TGTGCCAGCAGCGTAGGGGGCTCGTACCAAGAGACCCAGTACTTC	CASSVGGSYQETQYF
few	TRBV5-5	TRBJ2-7	-	TGTGCCAGCAGCTTCGGACAGCATTCCTACGAGCAGTACTTC	CASSFGQHSYEQYF
-	TRBV28	TRBJ2-5	TRBD2	TGTGCCAGCAGTGTAAGCTTCCGGGACTACGGAGAGACCCAGTACTTC	CASSVSFRDYGETQYF
-	TRBV7-8	TRBJ2-5	TRBD1	TGTGCCAGCAGCAACAGACAGGGGGTGGAGACCCAGTACTTC	CASSNRQGVETQYF
-	TRBV7-2	TRBJ2-7	-	TGTGCCAGCAGCTTAGTAGCGGCTTCCTACGAGCAGTACTTC	CASSLVAASYEQYF
-	TRBV19	TRBJ1-1	TRBD1	TGTGCCAGTAGTACCGGGACAGGGGGCACTGAAGCTTTCTTT	CASSTGTGGTEAFF
once	TRBV27	TRBJ2-1	TRBD1	TGTGCCAGCAGGACAGGGGCGGATGGGCAGTTCTTC	CASRTGADGQFF
-	TRBV5-6	TRBJ2-7	TRBD2	TGTGCCAGCAGCGGCGGACTAGCGGGAGACCTTCCCTACGAGCAGTACTTC	CASSGGLAGDLPYEQYF
-	TRBV4-3	TRBJ2-7	TRBD2	TGCGCCAGCAGCCAAGGTAGCGGGAGCTCCTACGAGCAGTACTTC	CASSQGSGSSYEQYF
-	TRBV10-3	TRBJ2-7	TRBD2	TGTGCCATCAGGGCTAGCGGGGAAGAAGGGAAAGCCTACGAGCAGTACTTC	CAIRASGEEGKAYEQYF
-	TRBV2	TRBJ1-2	TRBD1	TGTGCCAGCAGTGTGTCCCGGGACAGGACCTATGGCTACACCTTC	CASSVSRDRTYGYTF
-	TRBV27	TRBJ1-2	-	TGTGCCAGCAGTCCCGGACAGACTTCGGGCTACACCTTC	CASSPGQTSGYTF
-	TRBV11-2	TRBJ2-2	-	TGTGCCAGCAGCTTAGTAGTAGTGAACACCGGGGAGCTGTTTTTT	CASSLVVVNTGELFF
-	TRBV29-1	TRBJ2-1	TRBD1	TGCAGCGTTGAATGGGGGGGACAGGGGTGGAATGAGCAGTTCTTC	CSVEWGGQGWNEQFF
-	TRBV5-4	TRBJ2-1	-	TGTGCCAGCAGCTTCGGGGGAATAAATGAGCAGTTCTTC	CASSFGGINEQFF
once	TRBV28	TRBJ1-2	-	TGTGCCAGCAGCCAATCTGGACAGCCTAACTATGGCTACACCTTC	CASSQSGQPNYGYTF
-	TRBV11-2	TRBJ2-1	-	TGTGCCAGCAGCTTCGTCCCCGCGGGTCGTCACAATGAGCAGTTCTTC	CASSFVPAGRHNEQFF
-	TRBV29-1	TRBJ2-1	-	TGCAGCGTTGATAGCGCCATCTTGGATGAGCAGTTCTTC	CSVDSAILDEQFF
-	TRBV2	TRBJ1-2	TRBD1	TGTGCCAGCAAGGGGACAGCCTTGTCGGTCTATGGCTACACCTTC	CASKGTALSVYGYTF
-	TRBV19	TRBJ2-6	TRBD1	TGTGCCAGTAGTGGGCAGGGGGCAATCTCTGGGGCCAACGTCCTGACTTTC	CASSGQGAISGANVLTF
-	TRBV28	TRBJ2-7	-	TGTGCCAGCAGTTCCCGGACTGAACCCTACGAGCAGTACTTC	CASSSRTEPYEQYF
-	TRBV27	TRBJ1-5	-	TGTGCCAGCAGTTTCGTCGCGGGGGGCAATCAGCCCCAGCATTTT	CASSFVAGGNQPQHF